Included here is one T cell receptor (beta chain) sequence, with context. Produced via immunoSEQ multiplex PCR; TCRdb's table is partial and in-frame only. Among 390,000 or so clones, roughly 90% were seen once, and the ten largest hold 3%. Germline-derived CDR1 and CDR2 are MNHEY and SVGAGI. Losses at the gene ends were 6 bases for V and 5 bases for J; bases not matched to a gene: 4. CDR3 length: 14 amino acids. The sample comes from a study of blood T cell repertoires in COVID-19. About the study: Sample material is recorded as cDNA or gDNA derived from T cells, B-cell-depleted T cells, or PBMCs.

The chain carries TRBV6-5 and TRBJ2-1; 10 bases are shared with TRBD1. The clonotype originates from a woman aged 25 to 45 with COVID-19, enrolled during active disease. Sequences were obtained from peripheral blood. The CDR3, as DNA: TGTGCCAGCAGCCGGGACAGGGGAAACAATGAGCAGTTCTTC. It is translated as CASSRDRGNNEQFF.